The 13 T cell receptor beta chains given below trace back to one sample, sequenced in a study of blood T cell repertoires in COVID-19. The repertoire was sequenced with immunoSEQ multiplex PCR; TCRdb's copy has only in-frame clones and lacks some. Of fewer than 200,000 clones in the sample, about nine tenths were seen once. Sequenced material: peripheral blood. These receptors came from a man in his 70s with active or convalescent COVID-19.

This clone has only one observation. The chain joins TRBV27 to TRBJ1-5; TRBD1 is a possible D gene (6 bases). The germline V gene has CDR1 MNHEY and CDR2 SMNVEV (reference sequence). The CDR3 totals 14 residues. The ends were cut back, 7 bases at V and 4 bases at J, with 14 bases in the middle. The CDR3 DNA is TGTGCCAGCAAACACATCCAGGGGAATCAGCCCCAGCATTTT. It yields the protein CASKHIQGNQPQHF.

The chain carries TRBV10-2 and TRBJ1-2; 7 nucleotides match TRBD1. Germline V CDR1 and CDR2: WSHSY, SAAADI. The CDR3 covers 13 residues. Losses at the gene ends were 4 bases for V and 8 bases for J; bases not matched to a gene: 7. CDR3 in DNA: TGCGCCAGCAGTGTCCACAGGGGAGACGGCTACACCTTC. Its translation is CASSVHRGDGYTF.

The V gene is TRBV15, the J gene TRBJ1-5; D is perhaps TRBD1 (5 bases). V was pared by 0 bases and J by 2 bases, with 8 bases between. Germline V gives CDR1 LNHNV, CDR2 YYDKDF (reference sequence). CDR3 length equals 15 residues. CDR3 amino acids: CATSRDRAGNQPQHF. Here the CDR3 DNA reads TGTGCCACCAGCAGAGACAGGGCTGGCAATCAGCCCCAGCATTTT.

This sequence joins TRBV5-1 and TRBJ2-2; D is ambiguous. This CDR3 spans 14 amino acids. Germline V gene data show CDR1 as SGHRS and CDR2 as YFSETQ. V lost 1 base and J 2 bases, leaving 6 bases between the germline ends. DNA for the CDR3: TGCGCCAGCAGCTTGCAGAAAAACACCGGGGAGCTGTTTTTT. Translating gives CASSLQKNTGELFF.

The chain employs TRBV4-3 and TRBJ2-3; 12 bases match TRBD1. The CDR3 is 19 residues long. V lost 0 bases, J lost 0 bases, and 7 bases stayed unmatched. The germline gives CDR1 LGHNA, CDR2 YSLEER. This CDR3 reads CASSQEWDRGHSSTDTQYF. CDR3 DNA sequence: TGCGCCAGCAGCCAAGAATGGGACAGGGGGCATTCTAGCACAGATACGCAGTATTTT.

This clone was observed once. This rearrangement joins TRBV6-6 to TRBJ1-5; 7 positions match TRBD1. Looked up from germline, CDR1 is MNHNY and CDR2 is SVGAGI (reference sequence). The trim removed 6 bases at V and 7 bases at J, leaving 12 bases unmatched. This CDR3 has 15 residues. The CDR3 is CASSQDRSRRQPQHF. CDR3 DNA: TGTGCCAGCAGCCAGGACAGGTCTAGGCGGCAGCCCCAGCATTTT.

This sequence joins TRBV6-6 and TRBJ2-3, with 12 bases aligning to TRBD2. Germline V gives CDR1 MNHNY, CDR2 SVGAGI (reference sequence). The CDR3 loop spans 15 amino acids. V shed 4 bases and J 3 bases; nucleotides not matched to a gene: 2. The CDR3 region has the DNA TGTGCCAGCAGTTCTAGCGGGGGGGCAACAGATACGCAGTATTTT. Protein sequence: CASSSSGGATDTQYF.

This clone was seen a single time. The chain carries TRBV5-4 and TRBJ1-2; D is possibly TRBD1 (5 bases). Germline V gene sequence: CDR1 SGHNT, CDR2 YYREEE (reference sequence). Between the trimmed V and J ends, which lost 4 bases and 7 bases, there was a span of 23 bases. This CDR3 has 16 residues. CDR3 in DNA: TGTGCCAGCAGCCCGGCGAGGGCAGGAGGGGCTCCTGGCTACACCTTC. As protein: CASSPARAGGAPGYTF.

The rearrangement uses TRBV19 and TRBJ1-4, with D unresolved. The germline CDR1 and CDR2 sequences are LNHDA and SQIVND (reference sequence). Trimming removed 7 bases at V and 5 bases at J, with 14 bases between. The CDR3 has 14 residues. The CDR3 here is CASKYADVNEKLFF. Written as DNA, the CDR3 is TGTGCCAGTAAATACGCAGATGTCAATGAAAAACTGTTTTTT.

The chain has TRBV7-2 and TRBJ2-2; unclear D gene. Germline V gene sequence: CDR1 SGHTA, CDR2 FQGNSA. V was shortened by 4 bases and J by 6 bases, with 12 bases between the two germline ends. This CDR3 contains 14 residues. The CDR3 protein is CASSSKAVAGELFF. CDR3 bases: TGTGCCAGCAGCTCCAAGGCGGTGGCCGGGGAGCTGTTTTTT.

This clone was observed a handful of times. The genes are TRBV5-5 and TRBJ1-2; 9 nucleotides align to TRBD1. This CDR3 contains 14 residues. V trimming: 6 bases; J trimming: 3 bases; junction bases outside the gene matches: 6. Germline loops: CDR1 SGHKS, CDR2 YYEKEE (reference sequence). Here the CDR3 DNA reads TGTGCCAGCAACCAAGACAGGGGGGACTATGGCTACACCTTC. This translates into CASNQDRGDYGYTF.

V and J are TRBV27 and TRBJ1-2; D uncertain. Trimming took 8 bases from V and 5 from J, leaving 12 bases between them. The length of the CDR3 is 12 residues. Germline V lookup: CDR1 MNHEY, CDR2 SMNVEV (reference sequence). CDR3 loop: CASSHADYGYTF. In nucleotides, the CDR3 is TGTGCCAGCTCGCACGCGGATTATGGCTACACCTTC.

This chain's CDR3 is CSVGQSEQYF. The CDR3 DNA reads TGCAGCGTTGGACAGAGCGAGCAGTACTTC. The V call is TRBV29-1, the J call TRBJ2-7; possibly TRBD1 for D (5 bases). The CDR3 has 10 amino acids. Germline CDR1 is SQVTM and CDR2 is ANQGSEA. With 4 bases removed from V and 6 bases from J, the gap between germline ends came to 7 bases.